The next 31 T cell receptor beta chains were all read from a single sample in a study of cytomegalovirus exposure and HLA in healthy donors. The PCR contained 60 Vbeta and 13 Jbeta primers. Using immunoSEQ multiplex PCR, the repertoire was profiled, and TCRdb retains in-frame clones only, with some absent. The sample consists of over 150,000 clones, 85% of them appearing once. Sequencing used PBMCs. The receptors stem from a boy between 2 and 10 years old in good health and CMV-seronegative.

The chain employs TRBV28 and TRBJ1-2; 7 nucleotides line up with TRBD1. Germline V gene lookup returns CDR1 MDHEN and CDR2 SYDVKM. V gave up 3 bases and J gave up 4 bases; unmatched junction bases: 2. This CDR3 region has 13 residues. CDR3: CASSFQGGYGYTF. DNA of the CDR3: TGTGCCAGCAGTTTCCAGGGGGGCTATGGCTACACCTTC.

The rearrangement links TRBV19 to TRBJ2-5; D might be TRBD1 (5 bases). CDR1 is LNHDA, CDR2 SQIVND, per germline (reference sequence). CDR3 length: 13 residues. The V and J ends lost 5 bases and 5 bases respectively, with 12 bases between them. The DNA of the CDR3 is TGTGCCAGTAGTCCAGGGTTTGGGGAGACCCAGTACTTC. This translates into CASSPGFGETQYF.

This sequence joins TRBV30 and TRBJ2-2; 10 nucleotides line up with TRBD2. With V trimmed by 0 bases and J by 1 base, 5 bases remained unmatched. The CDR3 length is 17 residues. The germline V gene encodes CDR1 GTSNPN and CDR2 SVGIG (reference sequence). CDR3 coding DNA: TGTGCCTGGAGTGTAGCCAGGACTAGCGGGAACACCGGGGAGCTGTTTTTT. It specifies CAWSVARTSGNTGELFF.

The chain couples TRBV6-6 to TRBJ1-1; D might be TRBD1 (5 bases). The V end was cut by 0 bases, the J end by 7 bases, with 9 bases between. There are 13 residues in the CDR3. Germline V gene lookup returns CDR1 MNHNY and CDR2 SVGAGI (reference sequence). DNA of the CDR3: TGTGCCAGCAGTTACTCGATCCAGGGTGAAGCTTTCTTT. This encodes CASSYSIQGEAFF.

The rearrangement joins TRBV5-1 to TRBJ2-3, with 11 bases that match TRBD2. V gave up 4 bases and J gave up 4 bases; unmatched junction bases: 5. CDR1 SGHRS and CDR2 YFSETQ come from the germline V gene. The CDR3 consists of 15 residues. The CDR3 DNA follows: TGCGCCAGCAGCAATAGCGGGGGGGCGTCAGATACGCAGTATTTT. Protein sequence: CASSNSGGASDTQYF.

This clone was detected a few times. The genes are TRBV6-6 and TRBJ1-2; 8 bases line up with TRBD1. The J segment lost 3 bases and the V segment lost 9 bases, leaving 9 bases of the junction unmatched. The CDR3 is 14 amino acids. In germline, CDR1 is MNHNY, CDR2 SVGAGI (reference sequence). The CDR3 reads CASYMTGADYGYTF. CDR3 nucleotide sequence: TGTGCCAGTTATATGACAGGGGCAGACTATGGCTACACCTTC.

The chain has TRBV19 and TRBJ2-5; 11 bases are a match to TRBD1. The V gene's germline CDR1 is LNHDA and CDR2 SQIVND (reference sequence). The ends lost 4 bases at V and 5 bases at J; junction bases unmatched: 3. CDR3 length equals 14 residues. The CDR3, as DNA: TGTGCCAGTAGTAGGACAGGGGGCCCGGAGACCCAGTACTTC. This sequence encodes CASSRTGGPETQYF.

The count of this clone is one. The CDR3 loop is CASRQAGGRNNEQFF. CDR3 nucleotide sequence: TGTGCCAGCAGGCAAGCGGGGGGGCGAAACAATGAGCAGTTCTTC. The chain links TRBV27 to TRBJ2-1; 10 nucleotides match TRBD2. This CDR3 is 15 amino acids long. Germline trimming cut 6 bases from V and 5 bases from J; bases unmatched to any gene: 7. Germline V gene data show CDR1 as MNHEY and CDR2 as SMNVEV (reference sequence).

The J gene is TRBJ2-5, the V gene TRBV28; possible D gene TRBD1, 6 bases. The V gene's germline CDR1 is MDHEN and CDR2 SYDVKM. The length of the CDR3 is 13 residues. The V and J ends lost 5 bases and 3 bases respectively, with 10 bases between them. CDR3 nucleotide sequence: TGTGCCAGCAGTGCATACAGGGAAGAGACCCAGTACTTC. Translating it yields CASSAYREETQYF.

This rearrangement joins TRBV28 to TRBJ2-1; D might be TRBD2 (6 bases). The germline V gene has CDR1 MDHEN and CDR2 SYDVKM. Trimming pared 3 bases from V and 6 bases from J, leaving 12 bases between. The CDR3 runs 14 residues. The CDR3 sequence is CASSFERVVNEQFF. DNA for the CDR3: TGTGCCAGCAGTTTTGAGCGGGTAGTCAATGAGCAGTTCTTC.

The V and J genes are TRBV5-8 and TRBJ1-6; D is perhaps TRBD1 (6 bases). The CDR3 has 16 amino acids. Deletions cut 2 bases from V and 10 bases from J, with 19 bases between. The germline gives CDR1 SGHTS, CDR2 YDEGEE. The CDR3 spells CASSFPYRDGKSPLHF. The CDR3 nucleotides read TGTGCCAGCAGCTTCCCGTACAGGGATGGTAAATCACCCCTCCACTTT.

The chain uses TRBV19 and TRBJ2-1; 10 nucleotides align to TRBD1. From germline, CDR1 is LNHDA and CDR2 SQIVND (reference sequence). After removal of 2 bases from V and 8 bases from J, the junction contained 6 bases not matched to a gene. CDR3 length equals 15 residues. The CDR3 DNA reads as TGTGCCAGTAGTATAACCGGACAGGGGGGCCATGAGCAGTTCTTC. Translating it yields CASSITGQGGHEQFF.

The rearrangement joins TRBV10-2 to TRBJ1-6; no definite D call. Germline CDR1 WSHSY, CDR2 SAAADI. There are 16 residues in the CDR3. Between the trimmed V and J ends, which lost 3 bases and 7 bases, there was a span of 16 bases. The CDR3 spells CASSDWCRHFNSPLHF. CDR3 coding DNA: TGCGCCAGCAGTGACTGGTGCAGACACTTCAATTCACCCCTCCACTTT.

The chain employs TRBV30 and TRBJ2-7; a weak D match, TRBD1 (6 bases). This CDR3 is built from 15 residues. CDR1 and CDR2 from the germline V gene are GTSNPN and SVGIG (reference sequence). V was clipped by 8 bases and J by 4 bases, with 24 bases between them. The CDR3 is CAGVTYDRKLYEQYF. In DNA form, the CDR3 reads TGTGCCGGTGTGACCTACGACAGGAAACTTTACGAGCAGTACTTC.

The V call is TRBV2, the J call TRBJ2-5; 8 nucleotides align to TRBD1. The CDR3 is made up of 14 amino acids. The V gene end was trimmed by 6 bases and the J gene end by 4 bases; junction bases not matched to a gene: 7. Germline values: CDR1 SNHLY, CDR2 FYNNEI. This CDR3 reads CASRAQGVGETQYF. CDR3 nucleotide sequence: TGTGCCAGCAGGGCACAGGGGGTGGGAGAGACCCAGTACTTC.

This chain uses TRBV7-3 with TRBJ2-6; TRBD2 matches at 12 bases. J gave up 0 bases and V 4 bases, and 1 base lay outside the gene matches. The CDR3 loop spans 17 amino acids. Germline CDR1 SGHTA, CDR2 FQGTGA. CDR3 in amino acids: CASSSGLAGSGANVLTF. The CDR3, as DNA: TGTGCCAGCAGCTCGGGACTAGCGGGCTCTGGGGCCAACGTCCTGACTTTC.

The chain employs TRBV6-5 and TRBJ1-1; possible D gene TRBD1, 5 bases. There are 14 residues in the CDR3. Trimming removed 6 bases from V and 0 bases from J, with 11 bases in between. Per germline, CDR1 MNHEY and CDR2 SVGAGI. The CDR3: CASSRRGLNTEAFF. CDR3 nucleotides: TGTGCCAGCAGCCGCCGGGGGTTGAACACTGAAGCTTTCTTT.

This clone was seen only once. The rearrangement joins TRBV4-1 to TRBJ2-3, with 7 bases identical to TRBD2. Germline V gene data show CDR1 as MGHRA and CDR2 as YSYEKL. The CDR3 runs to 14 residues. Trimming cost V 3 bases and J 3 bases; bases outside gene matches: 3. CDR3 residues: CASSQLAATDTQYF. As DNA, the CDR3 is TGCGCCAGCAGCCAGCTAGCGGCAACAGATACGCAGTATTTT.

The CDR3: CASSGDSSYEQYF. The CDR3 coding sequence is TGTGCCAGCAGCGGGGACAGCTCCTACGAGCAGTACTTC. J is TRBJ2-7 and V is TRBV5-6; TRBD1 matches at 7 bases. Germline assignment: CDR1 SGHDT and CDR2 YYEEEE. The CDR3 contains 13 residues. V shed 4 bases and J 0 bases; nucleotides not matched to a gene: 1.

The CDR3 region is CASSSGGRGPYGYTF. CDR3 DNA: TGTGCCAGCAGCTCCGGGGGCAGGGGGCCTTATGGCTACACCTTC. The gene calls are TRBV11-1 and TRBJ1-2; TRBD1 aligns across 8 bases. V was pared by 4 bases and J by 5 bases, with 9 bases of the junction left unmatched. Looked up from germline, CDR1 is SGHAT and CDR2 is FQDESV (reference sequence). This CDR3 comprises 15 residues.

This chain joins TRBV5-5 and TRBJ2-1, with D possibly matching TRBD2 (8 bases). Germline-derived CDR1 and CDR2 are SGHKS and YYEKEE (reference sequence). V was pared by 3 bases and J by 8 bases, with 21 bases between. The CDR3 length is 16 residues. CDR3 DNA sequence: TGTGCCAGCAGCTCCTCCGGGACTAGGGGGCACGATGAGCAGTTCTTC. Its translation: CASSSSGTRGHDEQFF.

V gene TRBV29-1 combines with J gene TRBJ2-5; 9 bases are shared with TRBD2. V shed 3 bases, J shed 9 bases, and the junction held 11 bases outside the gene matches. Germline assignment: CDR1 SQVTM and CDR2 ANQGSEA. There are 14 residues in the CDR3. The CDR3 is CSVEGLANRGSQYF. The CDR3 DNA reads TGCAGCGTTGAGGGACTAGCCAACCGGGGGTCCCAGTACTTC.

The chain joins TRBV15 to TRBJ2-3; possibly TRBD1 for D (6 bases). V was pared by 0 bases and J by 5 bases, with 15 bases between. This CDR3 spans 16 amino acids. Looked up from germline, CDR1 is LNHNV and CDR2 is YYDKDF (reference sequence). The DNA for the CDR3 is TGTGCCACCAGCAGAGATCTAGGGGCAGGGGAAGATACGCAGTATTTT. Amino acids: CATSRDLGAGEDTQYF.

The chain is built from TRBV7-2 and TRBJ1-1; tentatively, D is TRBD1 (6 bases). The CDR3 has 15 amino acids. V lost 5 bases and J lost 1, with 14 bases in between. The V gene's germline CDR1 is SGHTA and CDR2 FQGNSA. The CDR3 loop reads CASSVPGTSNTEAFF. The CDR3 bases are TGTGCCAGCAGCGTTCCCGGGACATCGAACACTGAAGCTTTCTTT.

This sequence joins TRBV30 and TRBJ2-5, with D maybe TRBD1 (5 bases). Germline V CDR1 and CDR2: GTSNPN, SVGIG (reference sequence). V was cut by 3 bases and J by 2 bases, with 7 bases left in between. The CDR3 contains 12 residues. CDR3 residues: CAWSTGQETQYF. The CDR3 DNA reads TGTGCCTGGAGCACAGGTCAAGAGACCCAGTACTTC. The full variable domain, its missing parts supplied by reference TRBV30 and TRBJ2-5, is SQTIHQWPATLVQPVGSPLSLECTVEGTSNPNLYWYRQAAGRGLQLLFYSVGIGQISSEVPQNLSASRPQDRQFILSSKKLLLSDSGFYLCAWSTGQETQYFGPGTRLLVL.

The J gene is TRBJ1-1, the V gene TRBV7-9; 7 nucleotides align to TRBD1. CDR3 size: 15 residues. Germline V gives CDR1 SEHNR, CDR2 FQNEAQ (reference sequence). The V segment lost 5 bases and the J segment 1 base; nucleotides outside the gene matches: 7. CDR3 nucleotides: TGTGCCAGCAGCGGCCGACAGGGTGGGAACACTGAAGCTTTCTTT. This codes for CASSGRQGGNTEAFF.

The gene calls are TRBV21-1 and TRBJ2-1; no DNA check was done on the table's D call, TRBD2. TRBV21-1 is a pseudogene segment. The CDR3 totals 23 residues. CDR3 protein: CASSPRPRSLHQLRESGWNEQFF. The CDR3 nucleotides read TGTGCCAGCAGCCCCCGGCCCCGGTCCCTCCATCAACTGCGGGAGTCGGGGTGGAATGAGCAGTTCTTC.

The chain carries TRBV6-4 and TRBJ1-1; D is unclear. This CDR3 spans 13 amino acids. V gave up 9 bases and J gave up 5 bases, with 16 bases separating them. The V gene's germline CDR1 is MRHNA and CDR2 SNTAGT. This chain's CDR3 is CASRLELGTEAFF. The CDR3 DNA reads TGTGCCAGTAGACTTGAGCTAGGAACTGAAGCTTTCTTT.

The chain carries TRBV28 and TRBJ1-5; TRBD1 matches 11 bases. The CDR3 length is 14 residues. The trim removed 11 bases at V and 1 base at J, leaving 4 bases unmatched. CDR1 and CDR2 from the germline V gene are MDHEN and SYDVKM. The CDR3 sequence: CAGGTGGSNQPQHF. In nucleotides, the CDR3 is TGTGCCGGGGGGACAGGGGGGAGCAATCAGCCCCAGCATTTT.

The chain carries TRBV27 and TRBJ1-5; D uncertain. The germline gives CDR1 MNHEY, CDR2 SMNVEV (reference sequence). V lost 6 bases, J lost 0 bases, and 6 bases lay in between. This CDR3 contains 13 residues. CDR3 sequence (DNA): TGTGCCAGCAGGCAGTATAGCAATCAGCCCCAGCATTTT. Translating gives CASRQYSNQPQHF.

Remarks on this clone: This sample includes further DNA sequences coding for the same CDR3. The chain has TRBV27 and TRBJ2-1; tentative D call: TRBD1 (5 bases). The CDR3 loop spans 14 amino acids. Germline CDR1 reads MNHEY; CDR2 reads SMNVEV (reference sequence). The V gene lost 5 bases and the J gene lost 7 bases, with 15 bases spanning the gap. The CDR3 is CASSPSDQGNEQFF. In DNA form, the CDR3 reads TGTGCCAGCAGTCCCAGCGACCAGGGAAATGAGCAGTTCTTC.